Sequencing of this T cell receptor (beta chain) was carried out in a study of T cells in Graves' hyperthyroidism and ophthalmopathy. This clonotype was recorded at least ten times. There are 20 residues in the CDR3. Germline CDR1 reads SGHAT; CDR2 reads FQNNGV. V lost 6 bases, J lost 1 base, and 30 bases lay in between. The investigators amplified TCR beta CDR3 regions from RNA transcripts. The study used the HTBI primer set for a first-round RT-PCR of the TCR CDR3. TCRdb re-derived calls from the multiplex PCR reads in MiXCR, one entry per CDR3 protein. The data contain approximately 570,000 distinct CDR3 sequences, just under 20% of them singletons.

The clonotype comes from a man aged 35 to 55 with Graves' ophthalmopathy. The sample comprised blood. The V call is TRBV11-2, the J call TRBJ1-1; D is uncertain. The CDR3: CASSQPRQPTSKTKNTEAFF. CDR3 DNA: TGTGCCAGCAGTCAACCCCGACAACCCACTTCCAAAACTAAGAACACTGAAGCTTTCTTT.